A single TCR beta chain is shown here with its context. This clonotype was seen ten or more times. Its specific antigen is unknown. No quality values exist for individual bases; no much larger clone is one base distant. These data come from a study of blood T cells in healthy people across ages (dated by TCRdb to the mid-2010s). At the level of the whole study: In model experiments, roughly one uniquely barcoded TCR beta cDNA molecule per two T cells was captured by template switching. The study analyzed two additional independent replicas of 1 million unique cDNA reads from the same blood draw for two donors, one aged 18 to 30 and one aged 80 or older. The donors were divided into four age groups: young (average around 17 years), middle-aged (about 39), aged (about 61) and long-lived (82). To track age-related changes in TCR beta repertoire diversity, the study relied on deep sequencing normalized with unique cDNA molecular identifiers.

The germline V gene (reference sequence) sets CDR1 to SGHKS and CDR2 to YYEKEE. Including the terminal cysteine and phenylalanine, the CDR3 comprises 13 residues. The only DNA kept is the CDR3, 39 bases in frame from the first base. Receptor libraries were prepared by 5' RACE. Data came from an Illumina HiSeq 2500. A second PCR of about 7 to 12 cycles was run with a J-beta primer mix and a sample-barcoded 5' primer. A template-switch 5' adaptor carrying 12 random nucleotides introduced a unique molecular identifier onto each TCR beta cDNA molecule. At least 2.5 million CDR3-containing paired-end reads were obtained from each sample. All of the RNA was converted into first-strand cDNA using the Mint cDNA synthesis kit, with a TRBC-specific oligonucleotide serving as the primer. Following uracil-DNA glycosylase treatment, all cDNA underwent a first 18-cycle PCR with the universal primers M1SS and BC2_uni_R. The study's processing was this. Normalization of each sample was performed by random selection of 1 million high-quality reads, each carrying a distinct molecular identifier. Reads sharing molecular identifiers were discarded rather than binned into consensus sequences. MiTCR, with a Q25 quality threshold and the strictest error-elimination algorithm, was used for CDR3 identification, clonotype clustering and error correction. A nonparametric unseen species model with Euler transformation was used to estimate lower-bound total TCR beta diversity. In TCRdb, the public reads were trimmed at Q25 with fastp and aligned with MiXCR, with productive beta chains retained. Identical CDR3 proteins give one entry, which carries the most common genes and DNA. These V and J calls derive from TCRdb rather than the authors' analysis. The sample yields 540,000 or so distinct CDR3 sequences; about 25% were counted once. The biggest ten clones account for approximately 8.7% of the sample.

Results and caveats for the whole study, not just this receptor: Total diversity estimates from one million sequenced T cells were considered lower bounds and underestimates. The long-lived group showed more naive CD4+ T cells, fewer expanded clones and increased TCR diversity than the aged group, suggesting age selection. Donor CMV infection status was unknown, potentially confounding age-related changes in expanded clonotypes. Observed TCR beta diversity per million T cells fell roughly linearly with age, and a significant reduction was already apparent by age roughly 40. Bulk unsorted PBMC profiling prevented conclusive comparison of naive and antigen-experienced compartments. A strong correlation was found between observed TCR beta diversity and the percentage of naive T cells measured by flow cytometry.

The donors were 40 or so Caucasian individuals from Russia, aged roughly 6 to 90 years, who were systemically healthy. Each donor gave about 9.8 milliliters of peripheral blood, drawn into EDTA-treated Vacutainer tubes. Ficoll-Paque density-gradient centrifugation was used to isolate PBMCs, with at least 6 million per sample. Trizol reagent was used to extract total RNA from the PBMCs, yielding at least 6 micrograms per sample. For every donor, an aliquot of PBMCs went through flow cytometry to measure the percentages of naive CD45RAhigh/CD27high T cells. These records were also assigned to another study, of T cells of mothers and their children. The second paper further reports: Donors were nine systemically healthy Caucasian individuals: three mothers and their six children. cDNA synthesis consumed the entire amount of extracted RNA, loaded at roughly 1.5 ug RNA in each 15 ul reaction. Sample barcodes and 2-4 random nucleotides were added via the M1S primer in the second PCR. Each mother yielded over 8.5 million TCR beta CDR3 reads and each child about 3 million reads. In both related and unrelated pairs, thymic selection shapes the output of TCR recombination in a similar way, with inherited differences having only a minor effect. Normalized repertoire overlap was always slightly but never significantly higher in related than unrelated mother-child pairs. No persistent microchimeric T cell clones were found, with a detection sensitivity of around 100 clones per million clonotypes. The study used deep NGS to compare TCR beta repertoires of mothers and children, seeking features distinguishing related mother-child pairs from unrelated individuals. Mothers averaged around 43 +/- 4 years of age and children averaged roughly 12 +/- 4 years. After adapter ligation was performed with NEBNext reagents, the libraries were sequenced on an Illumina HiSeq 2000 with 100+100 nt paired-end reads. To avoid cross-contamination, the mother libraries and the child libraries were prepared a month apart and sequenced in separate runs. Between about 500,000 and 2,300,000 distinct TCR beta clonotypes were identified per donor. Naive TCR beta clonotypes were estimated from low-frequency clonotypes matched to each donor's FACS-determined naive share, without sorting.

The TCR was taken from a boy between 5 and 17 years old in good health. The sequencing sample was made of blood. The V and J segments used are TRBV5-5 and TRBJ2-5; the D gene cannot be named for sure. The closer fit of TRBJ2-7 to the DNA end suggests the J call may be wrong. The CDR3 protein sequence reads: CASSLQAPYEQYF. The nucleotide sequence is TGTGCCAGCAGCTTGCAGGCCCCCTACGAGCAGTACTTC.